The 14 T cell receptor beta chains listed next were all sequenced from one sample in a study of radiotherapy plus CTLA-4 blockade in lung cancer. Some clones are missing from TCRdb's copy, which holds only in-frame ones; the method was immunoSEQ multiplex PCR. This sample has 75,000 to 100,000 clones, with about 91% found just once. Sample: peripheral blood, taken from a patient treated with radiotherapy plus ipilimumab. The receptors shown here come from a human donor with non-small cell lung cancer that progressed on radiotherapy plus ipilimumab.

The chain employs TRBV6-1 and TRBJ1-2, with 10 bases that match TRBD1. The CDR3 is 16 residues long. Germline V gene lookup returns CDR1 MNHNS and CDR2 SASEGT. With V trimmed by 1 base and J by 4 bases, 6 bases remained unmatched. CDR3 amino acids: CASSEVRGTGAYGYTF. CDR3 DNA sequence: TGTGCCAGCAGTGAAGTGAGGGGGACAGGGGCCTATGGCTACACCTTC.

This chain links TRBV6-5 with TRBJ2-6; TRBD1 matches at 8 bases. This CDR3 has 15 residues. Germline V gives CDR1 MNHEY, CDR2 SVGAGI. V dropped 5 bases and J dropped 1; count of bases not matched to a gene: 1. This CDR3 reads CASSRTGSGANVLTF. The CDR3 DNA reads TGTGCCAGCAGTCGGACAGGGTCTGGGGCCAACGTCCTGACTTTC.

This chain uses TRBV19 with TRBJ2-5; D tentatively reads TRBD1 or TRBD2 (5 bases each). V lost 6 bases to trimming and J lost 5 bases, with 13 bases between them. Germline V gene lookup returns CDR1 LNHDA and CDR2 SQIVND (reference sequence). This CDR3 is 13 amino acids long. The CDR3 DNA is TGTGCCAGTAGGAGCCTCGAGGGGGAGACCCAGTACTTC. Its protein product is CASRSLEGETQYF.

The V call is TRBV7-2, the J call TRBJ2-7; a weak D match, TRBD2 (5 bases). With 3 bases removed from V and 6 bases from J, the gap between germline ends came to 15 bases. Germline CDR1 reads SGHTA; CDR2 reads FQGNSA. The CDR3 extends over 14 amino acids. CDR3: CASSFPGSLSEQYF. CDR3 nucleotides: TGTGCCAGCAGCTTCCCGGGATCACTATCCGAGCAGTACTTC.

This rearrangement joins TRBV5-1 to TRBJ2-3; D might be TRBD2 (5 bases). The CDR3 length is 16 residues. Germline CDR1 is SGHRS and CDR2 is YFSETQ. The germline V and J ends were trimmed by 3 bases and 1 base, with 15 bases remaining between them. The CDR3 protein is CASSSGLLGGTDTQYF. CDR3 sequence (DNA): TGCGCCAGCAGCTCTGGACTCCTCGGGGGCACAGATACGCAGTATTTT. The entire variable domain, with the rest obtained from reference TRBV5-1 and TRBJ2-3, is as follows: KAGVTQTPRYLIKTRGQQVTLSCSPISGHRSVSWYQQTPGQGLQFLFEYFSETQRNKGNFPGRFSGRQFSNSRSEMNVSTLELGDSALYLCASSSGLLGGTDTQYFGPGTRLTVL.

The chain is built from TRBV4-1 and TRBJ2-7; D tentatively reads TRBD1 or TRBD2 (7 bases each). Germline-derived CDR1 and CDR2 are MGHRA and YSYEKL. V shed 0 bases and J shed 4 bases, with 31 bases lying between them. This CDR3 contains 21 residues. The DNA for the CDR3 is TGCGCCAGCAGCCAAGACCGAACCCTGGACAGGCGGAGACTAGCCCTATACGAGCAGTACTTC. Protein product: CASSQDRTLDRRRLALYEQYF.

This sequence joins TRBV7-9 and TRBJ2-3, with 10 bases aligning to TRBD2. Losses at the gene ends were 10 bases for V and 4 bases for J; bases not matched to a gene: 17. The CDR3 runs 17 residues. From germline, CDR1 is SEHNR and CDR2 FQNEAQ (reference sequence). CDR3 DNA: TGTGCCATCCCCACTAACCCTAGCGGGAGAGGCTCAGATACGCAGTATTTT. This gives the protein CAIPTNPSGRGSDTQYF.

The chain links TRBV5-4 to TRBJ2-7; maybe TRBD2 (7 bases). Trimming pared 5 bases from V and 3 bases from J, leaving 15 bases between. The germline V gene has CDR1 SGHNT and CDR2 YYREEE (reference sequence). The CDR3 is 14 amino acids. CDR3 DNA sequence: TGTGCCAGCAGTTCCCAGGGGAGGGACTACGAGCAGTACTTC. It encodes CASSSQGRDYEQYF.

The chain uses TRBV4-2 and TRBJ2-5, with TRBD2 identical over 7 bases. The CDR3 is 14 residues long. V lost 1 base and J lost 5; bases outside the gene matches: 4. CDR1 and CDR2 (germline): LGHNA, YNFKEQ. CDR3 loop: CASSQGLGGETQYF. CDR3 bases: TGTGCCAGCAGCCAAGGTTTGGGGGGGGAGACCCAGTACTTC.

The CDR3 bases are TGTGCCATCCGAACAGGGACAACGGGTACGCAGTATTTT. This translates into CAIRTGTTGTQYF. The V gene is TRBV6-6, the J gene TRBJ2-3; the D gene is possibly TRBD1 (6 bases). Germline values: CDR1 MNHNY, CDR2 SVGAGI (reference sequence). The ends were cut back, 10 bases at V and 8 bases at J, with 19 bases in the middle. This CDR3 has 13 residues.

This clone showed up just once. V usage is TRBV5-1 and J usage is TRBJ2-1; the match to TRBD1 covers 11 bases. V shed 0 bases, J shed 4 bases, and the junction held 3 bases outside the gene matches. This CDR3 contains 16 residues. Germline V CDR1 and CDR2: SGHRS, YFSETQ. This chain's CDR3 is CASSLAWDRGYNEQFF. Here the CDR3 DNA reads TGCGCCAGCAGCTTGGCCTGGGACAGGGGGTACAATGAGCAGTTCTTC.

This clone was seen only a few times. The chain has TRBV5-6 and TRBJ2-7; no clear D. Germline CDR1 reads SGHDT; CDR2 reads YYEEEE. This CDR3 is 11 amino acids long. V was trimmed by 3 bases and J by 7 bases, leaving 8 bases between them. The CDR3 here is CASSSAREQYF. For the CDR3, the DNA is TGTGCCAGCAGCTCCGCTAGGGAGCAGTACTTC.

This clone was detected only once. This chain joins TRBV25-1 and TRBJ1-2, with D possibly TRBD1 on 5 matching bases. Trimming took off 2 bases at V and 6 bases at J, with 16 bases between the two ends. This CDR3 is built from 15 residues. CDR1 is MGHDK and CDR2 is SYGVNS in the germline V gene. The CDR3 DNA is TGTGCCAGCAGTGAAGCCGGGACGGCTGTGGATGGCTACACCTTC. Its protein is CASSEAGTAVDGYTF.

The V and J genes are TRBV19 and TRBJ2-3; D is unresolved. Looked up from germline, CDR1 is LNHDA and CDR2 is SQIVND (reference sequence). Trimming pared 2 bases from V and 0 bases from J, leaving 15 bases between. The CDR3 totals 17 residues. The CDR3 nucleotides are TGTGCCAGTAGTATATTCGGGCCTCACCCTAGCACAGATACGCAGTATTTT. It is translated as CASSIFGPHPSTDTQYF.